The clone carrying this TCR beta chain was seen only once. Its antigen is undetermined. This sample is drawn from a study of CD8+CD57+ T cells in acquired aplastic anemia. Study findings and constraints: Between patients and controls, CD8+ Simpson's diversity did not vary significantly.

Germline loops: CDR1 SEHNR, CDR2 FQNEAQ (reference sequence). The germline V and J ends were trimmed by 5 bases and 6 bases, with 14 bases remaining between them. The CDR3 extends over 13 amino acids. TCR beta VDJ and CDR3 profiling used genomic DNA as template. TCRdb itself ran the reads through MiXCR, one entry per CDR3 protein. The table has some 410,000 distinct CDR3 sequences, 65% to 80% seen once. The V and J genes are TRBV7-9 and TRBJ2-7; the D is unclear. The sequence was collected from a human donor in good health, serving as a control. Source material: sorted CD4+, CD8+, or CD8+CD57+ T cells (not recorded which) from PBMCs. The CDR3 DNA reads as TGTGCCAGCAGCCCTGGGGTGAATCTCGAGCAGTACTTC. Amino acid sequence: CASSPGVNLEQYF. Drawing the rest from reference TRBV7-9 and TRBJ2-7, the complete variable domain is DTGVSQNPRHKITKRGQNVTFRCDPISEHNRLYWYRQTLGQGPEFLTYFQNEAQLEKSRLLSDRFSAERPKGSFSTLEIQRTEQGDSAMYLCASSPGVNLEQYFGPGTRLTVT.